This TCR beta chain is from a study of blood T cell repertoires in COVID-19. This table comes from immunoSEQ multiplex PCR, and its TCRdb copy is limited to in-frame clones, with some not included. This repertoire shows about 120,000 clones, roughly 85% found once; its top ten account for 11%. The CDR3 covers 13 residues. What was sequenced was peripheral blood. The chain has TRBV21-1 and TRBJ1-1. TRBV21-1 is listed as a pseudogene. The TCR comes from a man older than 75 with acute or convalescent COVID-19. The CDR3 sequence is CAISGIPNTEAFF. CDR3 sequence (DNA): TGTGCCATCTCGGGAATCCCGAACACTGAAGCTTTCTTT.